This T cell receptor (beta chain) came from a study of beta chain features in type 1 diabetes. CDR3 length: 14 amino acids. CDR1 and CDR2 from the germline V gene are KGHSH and LQKENI. Between the trimmed V and J ends, which lost 2 bases and 2 bases, there was a span of 6 bases. Study-wide points: PCR could preferentially amplify shorter templates, alike in patients and controls.

Expressed TCRB transcripts got sequenced, as all isolated RNA was reverse transcribed. This table comes from immunoSEQ multiplex PCR, and its TCRdb copy is limited to in-frame clones, with some not included. The profile shows roughly 500,000 clones, about an eighth of them singletons. About this clone itself: Its cognate antigen is unknown.

The chain joins TRBV18 to TRBJ2-2; perhaps TRBD2 as D (5 bases). The TCR was taken from a woman younger than 30 in good health. Sequencing was done on a sample of naive CD4+ T cells from blood. The CDR3 protein is CASSPSGNTGELFF. In nucleotides, the CDR3 is TGTGCCAGCTCACCAAGCGGAAACACCGGGGAGCTGTTTTTT. The variable domain in full, completed from reference TRBV18 and TRBJ2-2, reads NAGVMQNPRHLVRRRGQEARLRCSPMKGHSHVYWYRQLPEEGLKFMVYLQKENIIDESGMPKERFSAEFPKEGPSILRIQQVVRGDSAAYFCASSPSGNTGELFFGEGSRLTVL.